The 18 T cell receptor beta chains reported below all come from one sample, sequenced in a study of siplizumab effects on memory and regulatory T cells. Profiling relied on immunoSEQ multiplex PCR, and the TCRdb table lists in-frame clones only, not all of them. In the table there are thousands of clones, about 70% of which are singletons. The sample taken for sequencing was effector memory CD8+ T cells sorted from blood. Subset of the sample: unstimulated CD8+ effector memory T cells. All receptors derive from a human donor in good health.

For the CDR3, the DNA is TGTGCCAGTAGTAGGGACAATCAAGAGACCCAGTACTTC. This gives the protein CASSRDNQETQYF. The chain carries TRBV19 and TRBJ2-5; tentative D call: TRBD1 (6 bases). CDR1 is LNHDA, CDR2 SQIVND, per germline (reference sequence). The CDR3 spans 13 residues. The V and J ends lost 4 bases and 2 bases respectively, with 8 bases between them.

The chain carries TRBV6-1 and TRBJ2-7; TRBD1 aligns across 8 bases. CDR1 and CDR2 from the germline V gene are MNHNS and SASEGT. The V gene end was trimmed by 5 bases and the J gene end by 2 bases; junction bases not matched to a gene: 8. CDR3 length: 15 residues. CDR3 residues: CASSPGQGGPYEQYF. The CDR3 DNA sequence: TGTGCCAGCAGTCCCGGACAGGGAGGACCCTACGAGCAGTACTTC.

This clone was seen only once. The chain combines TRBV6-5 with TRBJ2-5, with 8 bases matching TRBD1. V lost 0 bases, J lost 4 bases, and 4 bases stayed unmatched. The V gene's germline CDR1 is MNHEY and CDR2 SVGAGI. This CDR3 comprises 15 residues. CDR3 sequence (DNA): TGTGCCAGCAGTTACTCGGACAGGGCGTCAGAGACCCAGTACTTC. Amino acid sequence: CASSYSDRASETQYF.

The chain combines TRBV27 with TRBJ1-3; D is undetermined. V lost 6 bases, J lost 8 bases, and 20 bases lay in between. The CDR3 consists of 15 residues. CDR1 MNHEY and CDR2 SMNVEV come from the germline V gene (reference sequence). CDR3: CASSPRQGGRDTIYF. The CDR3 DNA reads TGTGCCAGCAGCCCGCGTCAAGGAGGGAGAGACACCATATATTTT.

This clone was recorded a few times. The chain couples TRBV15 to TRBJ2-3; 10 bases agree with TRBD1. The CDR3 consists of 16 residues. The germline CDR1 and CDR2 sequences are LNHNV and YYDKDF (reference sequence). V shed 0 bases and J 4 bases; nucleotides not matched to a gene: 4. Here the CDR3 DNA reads TGTGCCACCAGCAGAGATGCAGGGACAGGGGCAGATACGCAGTATTTT. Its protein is CATSRDAGTGADTQYF.

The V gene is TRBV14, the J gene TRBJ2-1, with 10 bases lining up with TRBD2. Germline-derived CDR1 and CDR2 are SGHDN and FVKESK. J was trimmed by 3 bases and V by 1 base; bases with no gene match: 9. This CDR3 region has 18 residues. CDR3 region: CASSQVKLAGLFYNEQFF. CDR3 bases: TGTGCCAGCAGCCAAGTAAAACTAGCGGGGCTGTTCTACAATGAGCAGTTCTTC. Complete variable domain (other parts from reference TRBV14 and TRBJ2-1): EAGVTQFPSHSVIEKGQTVTLRCDPISGHDNLYWYRRVMGKEIKFLLHFVKESKQDESGMPNNRFLAERTGGTYSTLKVQPAELEDSGVYFCASSQVKLAGLFYNEQFFGPGTRLTVL.

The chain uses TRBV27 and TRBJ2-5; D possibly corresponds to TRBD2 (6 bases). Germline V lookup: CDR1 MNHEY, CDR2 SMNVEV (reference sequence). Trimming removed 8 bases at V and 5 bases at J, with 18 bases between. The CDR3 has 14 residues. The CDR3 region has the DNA TGTGCCAGCCTGCGGGGACTGCGAGGGGAGACCCAGTACTTC. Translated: CASLRGLRGETQYF.

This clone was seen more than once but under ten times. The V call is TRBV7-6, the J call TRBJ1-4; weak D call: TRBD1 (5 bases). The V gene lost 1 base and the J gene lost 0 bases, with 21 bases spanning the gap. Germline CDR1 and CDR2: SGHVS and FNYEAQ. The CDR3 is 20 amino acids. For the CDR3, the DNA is TGTGCCAGCAGCTTAGGCCCGGGACCTGGTTCCCGTACAACTAATGAAAAACTGTTTTTT. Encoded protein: CASSLGPGPGSRTTNEKLFF.

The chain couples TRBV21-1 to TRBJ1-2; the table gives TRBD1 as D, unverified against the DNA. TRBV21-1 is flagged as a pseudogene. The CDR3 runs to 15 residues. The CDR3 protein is CASSYSAGTAYGYTF. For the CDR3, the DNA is TGTGCCAGCAGCTACAGCGCCGGGACAGCTTATGGCTACACCTTC.

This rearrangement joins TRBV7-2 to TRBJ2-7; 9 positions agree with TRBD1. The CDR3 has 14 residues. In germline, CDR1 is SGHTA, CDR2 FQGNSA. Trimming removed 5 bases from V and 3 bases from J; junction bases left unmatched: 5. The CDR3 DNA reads TGTGCCAGCAGCGGGGACAGGGCGTACTACGAGCAGTACTTC. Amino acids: CASSGDRAYYEQYF.

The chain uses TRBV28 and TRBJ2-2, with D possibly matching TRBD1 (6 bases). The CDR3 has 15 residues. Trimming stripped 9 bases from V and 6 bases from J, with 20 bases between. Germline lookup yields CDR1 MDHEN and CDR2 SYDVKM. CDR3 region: CASRIYRDISGELFF. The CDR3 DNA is TGTGCCAGTAGGATTTACAGGGATATTTCCGGGGAGCTGTTTTTT. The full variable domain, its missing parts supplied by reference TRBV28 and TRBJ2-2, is DVKVTQSSRYLVKRTGEKVFLECVQDMDHENMFWYRQDPGLGLRLIYFSYDVKMKEKGDIPEGYSVSREKKERFSLILESASTNQTSMYLCASRIYRDISGELFFGEGSRLTVL.

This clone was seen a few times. In DNA, the CDR3 is TGCGCCAGCAGCTTGGGAGATAAGTATCGCCCAGATACGCAGTATTTT. Translated, it gives CASSLGDKYRPDTQYF. The V and J genes are TRBV5-1 and TRBJ2-3; D remains ambiguous. Germline loops: CDR1 SGHRS, CDR2 YFSETQ. The V end was cut by 0 bases, the J end by 4 bases, with 15 bases between. This CDR3 spans 16 amino acids.

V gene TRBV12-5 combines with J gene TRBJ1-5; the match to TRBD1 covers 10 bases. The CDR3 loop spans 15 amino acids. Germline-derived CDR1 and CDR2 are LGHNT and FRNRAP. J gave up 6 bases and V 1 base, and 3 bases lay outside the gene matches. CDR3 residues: CASGLAGQGIQPQHF. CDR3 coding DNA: TGTGCTAGTGGTTTGGCGGGACAGGGGATTCAGCCCCAGCATTTT.

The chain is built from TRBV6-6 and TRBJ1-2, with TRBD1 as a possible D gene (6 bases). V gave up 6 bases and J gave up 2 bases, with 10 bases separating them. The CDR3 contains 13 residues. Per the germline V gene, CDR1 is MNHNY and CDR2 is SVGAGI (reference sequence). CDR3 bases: TGTGCCAGCAGATATCAGGGGAACTATGGCTACACCTTC. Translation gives CASRYQGNYGYTF.

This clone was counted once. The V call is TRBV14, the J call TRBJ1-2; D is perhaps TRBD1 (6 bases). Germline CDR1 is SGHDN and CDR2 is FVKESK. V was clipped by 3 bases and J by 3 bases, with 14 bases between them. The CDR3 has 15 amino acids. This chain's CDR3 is CASSHTGQGYYGYTF. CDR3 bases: TGTGCCAGCAGCCATACAGGGCAGGGTTACTATGGCTACACCTTC.

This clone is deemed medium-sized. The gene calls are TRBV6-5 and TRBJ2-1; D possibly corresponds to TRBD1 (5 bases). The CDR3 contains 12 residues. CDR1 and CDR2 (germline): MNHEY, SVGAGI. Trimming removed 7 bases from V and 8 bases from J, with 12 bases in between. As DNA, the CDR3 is TGTGCCAGCATAGGGGTACGATATGAGCAGTTCTTC. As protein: CASIGVRYEQFF.

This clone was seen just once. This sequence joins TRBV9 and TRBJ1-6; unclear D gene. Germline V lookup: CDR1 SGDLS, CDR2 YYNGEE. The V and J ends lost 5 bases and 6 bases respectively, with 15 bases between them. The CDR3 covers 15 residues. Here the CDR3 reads CASRESPVPNSPLHF. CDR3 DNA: TGTGCCAGCAGGGAGAGTCCCGTTCCTAATTCACCCCTCCACTTT.

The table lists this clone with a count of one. The CDR3 region has the DNA TGTGCCAGCAGTGAAATGGGGCTCCCCATGGGCAAAGAGACCCAGTACTTC. It specifies CASSEMGLPMGKETQYF. V gene TRBV2 combines with J gene TRBJ2-5; possible D gene TRBD1, 5 bases. V was cut by 2 bases and J by 3 bases, with 19 bases left in between. This CDR3 has 17 amino acids. Germline V gene sequence: CDR1 SNHLY, CDR2 FYNNEI.